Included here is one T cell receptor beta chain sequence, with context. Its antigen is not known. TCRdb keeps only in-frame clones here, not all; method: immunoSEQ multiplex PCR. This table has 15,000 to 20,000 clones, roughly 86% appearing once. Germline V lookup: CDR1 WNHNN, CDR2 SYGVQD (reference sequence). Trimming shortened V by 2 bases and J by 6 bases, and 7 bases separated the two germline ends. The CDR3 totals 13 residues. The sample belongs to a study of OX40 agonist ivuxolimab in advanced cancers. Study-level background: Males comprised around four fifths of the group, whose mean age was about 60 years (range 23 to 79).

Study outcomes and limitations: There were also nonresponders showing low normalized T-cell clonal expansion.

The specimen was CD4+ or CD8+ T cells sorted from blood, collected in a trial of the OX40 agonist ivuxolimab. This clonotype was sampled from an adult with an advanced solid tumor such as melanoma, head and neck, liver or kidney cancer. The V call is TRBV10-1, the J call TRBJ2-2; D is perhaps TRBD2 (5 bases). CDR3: CASSEGSPGELFF. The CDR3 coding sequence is TGCGCCAGCAGTGAGGGGAGCCCCGGGGAGCTGTTTTTT.